The 7 T cell receptor beta chains listed next were all sequenced from one sample in a study of early T cells in non-severe SARS-CoV-2 infection. TCRdb ran MiXCR on the 5' RACE reads and lists one entry per CDR3 protein. The sample records some 77,000 distinct CDR3 sequences, around 10% being singletons. The sequencing used whole blood, collected at baseline. The receptor source for this set is an adult who was a healthcare worker with PCR-confirmed SARS-CoV-2 infection or an uninfected control (not recorded which). The donor label of this sample is uncertain.

The J gene is TRBJ2-7, the V gene TRBV7-2; 10 positions match TRBD2. Germline V gene data show CDR1 as SGHTA and CDR2 as FQGNSA. The junction had 10 bases not matched to a gene; V was cut back by 5 bases and J by 6 bases. CDR3 length equals 15 residues. CDR3 sequence: CASSLNPAGGTEQYF. In DNA form, the CDR3 reads TGTGCCAGCAGCCTGAACCCAGCGGGAGGGACCGAGCAGTACTTC.

This clonotype was counted at least ten times. The V and J genes are TRBV20-1 and TRBJ1-1; 11 positions agree with TRBD1. J lost 4 bases, V lost 3 bases, and 19 bases had no gene match. This CDR3 spans 19 amino acids. Germline V gene data show CDR1 as DFQATT and CDR2 as SNEGSKA (reference sequence). Here the CDR3 DNA reads TGCAGTGCTAGTGGTTTGATAGGACAGGGGGCTCGGAGGAGCACTGAAGCTTTCTTT. Translation: CSASGLIGQGARRSTEAFF.

This clonotype was counted only a few times. The rearrangement joins TRBV5-1 to TRBJ2-7; 9 bases agree with TRBD2. The CDR3 totals 15 residues. The trim removed 4 bases at V and 0 bases at J, leaving 5 bases unmatched. Germline-derived CDR1 and CDR2 are SGHRS and YFSETQ. Here the CDR3 reads CASSVAGVSSYEQYF. CDR3 nucleotides: TGCGCCAGCAGCGTAGCGGGGGTCAGCTCCTACGAGCAGTACTTC. The full variable domain, its missing parts supplied by reference TRBV5-1 and TRBJ2-7, is KAGVTQTPRYLIKTRGQQVTLSCSPISGHRSVSWYQQTPGQGLQFLFEYFSETQRNKGNFPGRFSGRQFSNSRSEMNVSTLELGDSALYLCASSVAGVSSYEQYFGPGTRLTVT.

The chain combines TRBV9 with TRBJ2-5; D is unresolved. Trimming removed 4 bases from V and 5 bases from J, with 12 bases in between. The CDR3 runs 13 residues. Germline loops: CDR1 SGDLS, CDR2 YYNGEE. The DNA of the CDR3 is TGTGCCAGCAGCCCCGTTCAAAGTGAGACCCAGTACTTC. It translates to CASSPVQSETQYF.

The chain combines TRBV4-3 with TRBJ1-6; 9 nucleotides align to TRBD1. This CDR3 comprises 17 residues. Germline V gene data show CDR1 as LGHNA and CDR2 as YSLEER. J was trimmed by 10 bases and V by 0 bases; bases with no gene match: 10. The CDR3 is CASSQDAPGQGSSPLHF. The CDR3, as DNA: TGCGCCAGCAGCCAAGATGCACCGGGACAGGGATCCTCACCCCTCCACTTT.

This clonotype came up a few times. The chain combines TRBV7-2 with TRBJ2-3; TRBD2 might be the D (5 bases). Trimming shortened V by 1 base and J by 2 bases, and 13 bases separated the two germline ends. There are 16 residues in the CDR3. Germline CDR1 SGHTA, CDR2 FQGNSA. For the CDR3, the DNA is TGTGCCAGCAGCTTAGGGGCCGGACTGTACACAGATACGCAGTATTTT. This gives the protein CASSLGAGLYTDTQYF.

This chain joins TRBV5-1 and TRBJ1-2; D not certain. The length of the CDR3 is 13 residues. The V gene lost 1 base and the J gene lost 6 bases, with 10 bases spanning the gap. The germline V gene has CDR1 SGHRS and CDR2 YFSETQ. The CDR3 spells CASSLPDSDGYTF. In nucleotides, the CDR3 is TGCGCCAGCAGCTTGCCCGACTCGGATGGCTACACCTTC.